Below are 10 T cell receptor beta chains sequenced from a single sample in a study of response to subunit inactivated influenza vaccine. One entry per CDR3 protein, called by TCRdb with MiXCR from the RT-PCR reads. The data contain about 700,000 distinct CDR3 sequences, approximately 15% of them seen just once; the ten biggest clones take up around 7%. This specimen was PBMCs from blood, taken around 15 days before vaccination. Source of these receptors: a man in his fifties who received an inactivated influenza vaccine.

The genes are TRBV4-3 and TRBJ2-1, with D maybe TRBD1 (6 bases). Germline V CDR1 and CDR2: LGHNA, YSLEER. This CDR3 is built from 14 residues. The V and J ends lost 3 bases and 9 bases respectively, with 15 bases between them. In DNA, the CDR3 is TGCGCCAGCAGCCATTTAACCTTGGACAGTGAGCAGTTCTTC. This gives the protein CASSHLTLDSEQFF.

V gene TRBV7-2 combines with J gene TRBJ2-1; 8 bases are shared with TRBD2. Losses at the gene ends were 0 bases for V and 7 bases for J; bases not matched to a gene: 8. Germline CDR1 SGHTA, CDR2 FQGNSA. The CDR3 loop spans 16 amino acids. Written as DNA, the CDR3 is TGTGCCAGCAGCTTAGCAGGGCTAGCGGGCCGGAATGAGCAGTTCTTC. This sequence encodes CASSLAGLAGRNEQFF.

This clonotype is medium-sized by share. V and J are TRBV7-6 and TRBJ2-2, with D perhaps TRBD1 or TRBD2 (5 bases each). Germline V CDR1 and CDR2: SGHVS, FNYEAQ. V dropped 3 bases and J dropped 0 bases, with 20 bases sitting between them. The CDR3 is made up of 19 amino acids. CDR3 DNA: TGTGCCAGCAGCTTCAAGGGACCCTTCGCGACTCCGAACACCGGGGAGCTGTTTTTT. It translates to CASSFKGPFATPNTGELFF.

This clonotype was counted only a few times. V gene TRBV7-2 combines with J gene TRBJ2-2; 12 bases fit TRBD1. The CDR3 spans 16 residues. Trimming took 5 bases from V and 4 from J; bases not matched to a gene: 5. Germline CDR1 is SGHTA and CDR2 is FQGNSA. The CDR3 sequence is CASSGTGGETTGELFF. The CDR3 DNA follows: TGTGCCAGCAGCGGGACAGGGGGCGAAACCACCGGGGAGCTGTTTTTT. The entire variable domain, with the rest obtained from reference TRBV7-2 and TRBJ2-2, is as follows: GAGVSQSPSNKVTEKGKDVELRCDPISGHTALYWYRQSLGQGLEFLIYFQGNSAPDKSGLPSDRFSAERTGGSVSTLTIQRTQQEDSAVYLCASSGTGGETTGELFFGEGSRLTVL.

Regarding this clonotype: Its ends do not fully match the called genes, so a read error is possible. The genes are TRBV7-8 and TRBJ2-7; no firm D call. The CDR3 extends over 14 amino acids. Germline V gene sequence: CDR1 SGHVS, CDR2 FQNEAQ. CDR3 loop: CASSLEIWVKTRVF. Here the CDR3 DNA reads TGTGCCAGCAGCTTAGAAATATGGGTGAAAACTCGGGTTTTC.

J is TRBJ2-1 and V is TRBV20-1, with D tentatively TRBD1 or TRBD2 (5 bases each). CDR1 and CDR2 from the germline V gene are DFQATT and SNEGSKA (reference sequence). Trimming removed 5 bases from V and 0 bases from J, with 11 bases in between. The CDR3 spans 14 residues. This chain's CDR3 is CSAPGRRSYNEQFF. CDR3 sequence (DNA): TGCAGTGCTCCGGGGCGGCGCTCCTACAATGAGCAGTTCTTC.

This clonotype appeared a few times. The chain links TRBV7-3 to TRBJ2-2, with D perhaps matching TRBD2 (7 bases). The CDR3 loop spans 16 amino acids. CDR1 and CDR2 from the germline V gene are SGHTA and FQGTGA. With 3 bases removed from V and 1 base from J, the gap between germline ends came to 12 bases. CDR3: CASSLGGLVNTGELFF. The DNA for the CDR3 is TGTGCCAGCAGCTTGGGGGGGCTGGTGAACACCGGGGAGCTGTTTTTT.

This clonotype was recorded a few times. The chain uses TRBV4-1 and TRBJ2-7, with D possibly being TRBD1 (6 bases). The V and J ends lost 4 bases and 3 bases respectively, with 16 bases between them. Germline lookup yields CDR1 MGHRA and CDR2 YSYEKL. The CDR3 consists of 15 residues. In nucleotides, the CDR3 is TGCGCCAGCAGCCCGGACAGAACACCCTTCTACGAGCAGTACTTC. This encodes CASSPDRTPFYEQYF.

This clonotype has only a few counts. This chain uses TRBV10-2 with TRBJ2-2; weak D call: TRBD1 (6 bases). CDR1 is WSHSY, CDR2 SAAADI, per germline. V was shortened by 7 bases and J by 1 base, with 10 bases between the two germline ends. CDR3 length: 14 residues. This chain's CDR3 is CASTRTENTGELFF. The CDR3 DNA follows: TGCGCCAGCACCCGGACAGAGAACACCGGGGAGCTGTTTTTT.

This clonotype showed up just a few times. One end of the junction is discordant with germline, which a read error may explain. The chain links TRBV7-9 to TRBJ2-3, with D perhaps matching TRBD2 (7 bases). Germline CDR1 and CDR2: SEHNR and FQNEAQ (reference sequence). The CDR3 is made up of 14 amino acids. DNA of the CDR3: TGTGCCAGCACCTTAGTGGGGGGGCCAGATACGCAGTATTTT. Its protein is CASTLVGGPDTQYF.